These 11 T cell receptor beta chains share one sample of origin, sequenced in a study of cytomegalovirus exposure and HLA in healthy donors. This PCR relied on a set of 60 Vbeta primers and 13 Jbeta primers. Assay used: immunoSEQ multiplex PCR; TCRdb lists only in-frame clones, some missing. The sample includes more than 90,000 clones, around four fifths of them seen just once. The sequenced material came from PBMCs. These receptors were obtained from a man aged 35 to 55 in good health and CMV-seronegative.

This clone was counted between two and nine times. J is TRBJ1-3 and V is TRBV28, with 10 bases aligning to TRBD1. This CDR3 contains 16 residues. J gave up 4 bases and V 5 bases, and 8 bases lay outside the gene matches. Germline V gives CDR1 MDHEN, CDR2 SYDVKM. CDR3 in amino acids: CASSKFPDRGGNTIYF. The CDR3 DNA is TGTGCCAGCAGTAAATTCCCGGACAGGGGGGGAAACACCATATATTTT.

V is TRBV5-1 and J is TRBJ1-3; D gene unclear. CDR1 and CDR2 from the germline V gene are SGHRS and YFSETQ. The CDR3 extends over 14 amino acids. Between the trimmed V and J ends, which lost 4 bases and 0 bases, there was a span of 8 bases. This CDR3 reads CASSTGSSGNTIYF. The CDR3 nucleotides are TGCGCCAGCAGCACGGGAAGCTCTGGAAACACCATATATTTT.

With respect to this clone: This same CDR3 is encoded by further DNA sequences in the sample. This rearrangement joins TRBV7-9 to TRBJ2-1; 10 nucleotides match TRBD1. CDR3 length: 14 residues. The V gene's germline CDR1 is SEHNR and CDR2 FQNEAQ (reference sequence). The trim removed 5 bases at V and 7 bases at J, leaving 5 bases unmatched. CDR3 amino acids: CASSRQGAGNEQFF. Written as DNA, the CDR3 is TGTGCCAGCAGCCGACAGGGGGCCGGGAATGAGCAGTTCTTC. The full variable domain, with the rest looked up from reference TRBV7-9 and TRBJ2-1, is DTGVSQNPRHKITKRGQNVTFRCDPISEHNRLYWYRQTLGQGPEFLTYFQNEAQLEKSRLLSDRFSAERPKGSFSTLEIQRTEQGDSAMYLCASSRQGAGNEQFFGPGTRLTVL.

Regarding this clone: Other nucleotide sequences in the sample specify the same CDR3. The CDR3 nucleotides read TGCGCCAGCAGCCCACAGGGAAGCAATCAGCCCCAGCATTTT. It yields the protein CASSPQGSNQPQHF. This chain uses TRBV4-1 with TRBJ1-5, with a possible D match to TRBD1 (6 bases). Deletions cut 4 bases from V and 1 base from J, with 8 bases between. Germline CDR1 reads MGHRA; CDR2 reads YSYEKL. This CDR3 is 14 amino acids long.

This chain uses TRBV5-1 with TRBJ2-1; 15 bases align to TRBD2. The CDR3 consists of 20 residues. J lost 7 bases, V lost 3 bases, and 17 bases had no gene match. The V gene's germline CDR1 is SGHRS and CDR2 YFSETQ. CDR3 sequence reads: CASSSRGRGTSGRTWNEQFF. DNA of the CDR3: TGCGCCAGCAGCTCGAGGGGGCGTGGGACTAGCGGGAGGACCTGGAATGAGCAGTTCTTC.

The genes are TRBV6-5 and TRBJ1-5, with a weak D call TRBD1 (6 bases). The V and J ends lost 1 base and 5 bases respectively, with 12 bases between them. From germline, CDR1 is MNHEY and CDR2 SVGAGI. This CDR3 is 15 amino acids long. The CDR3 spells CASSYFAQGHQPQHF. Here the CDR3 DNA reads TGTGCCAGCAGTTACTTCGCGCAGGGGCATCAGCCCCAGCATTTT.

CDR3 nucleotide sequence: TGTGCCACCAGCAGAGACAGGGGGCCCGGGGAGCTGTTTTTT. This sequence encodes CATSRDRGPGELFF. This chain uses TRBV15 with TRBJ2-2, with 8 bases fitting TRBD1. Germline trimming cut 0 bases from V and 6 bases from J; bases unmatched to any gene: 0. Germline CDR1 reads LNHNV; CDR2 reads YYDKDF (reference sequence). The CDR3 totals 14 residues.

J is TRBJ2-5 and V is TRBV5-5, with TRBD2 matching over 7 bases. The CDR3 is 15 amino acids. V lost 3 bases, J lost 5 bases, and 10 bases stayed unmatched. Germline CDR1 SGHKS, CDR2 YYEKEE (reference sequence). The CDR3 sequence is CASSYPRTSPETQYF. The CDR3 coding sequence is TGTGCCAGCAGCTACCCCAGGACTAGTCCGGAGACCCAGTACTTC.

The V gene is TRBV6-1, the J gene TRBJ2-1, with 8 bases lining up with TRBD2. The germline V gene has CDR1 MNHNS and CDR2 SASEGT. The CDR3 has 17 residues. Germline trimming cut 4 bases from V and 0 bases from J; bases unmatched to any gene: 8. The DNA for the CDR3 is TGTGCCAGCAGTGGCTTAGCGGGGCAGAGCTCCTACAATGAGCAGTTCTTC. It is translated as CASSGLAGQSSYNEQFF.

V gene TRBV18 combines with J gene TRBJ2-2; TRBD1 agrees at 10 bases. J was trimmed by 7 bases and V by 6 bases; bases with no gene match: 11. The CDR3 is 16 amino acids. The germline V gene has CDR1 KGHSH and CDR2 LQKENI. CDR3 DNA sequence: TGTGCCAGCTCCCGGACCGGGACAGGGGCCATCGGGGAGCTGTTTTTT. Its protein product is CASSRTGTGAIGELFF.

This chain links TRBV4-2 with TRBJ1-4; possible D gene TRBD1, 5 bases. V shed 3 bases and J shed 7 bases, with 15 bases lying between them. The CDR3 has 15 amino acids. Germline V gene lookup returns CDR1 LGHNA and CDR2 YNFKEQ. CDR3 region: CASSQPGGPGEKLFF. The CDR3 nucleotides are TGTGCCAGCAGCCAGCCCGGGGGACCGGGTGAAAAACTGTTTTTT.